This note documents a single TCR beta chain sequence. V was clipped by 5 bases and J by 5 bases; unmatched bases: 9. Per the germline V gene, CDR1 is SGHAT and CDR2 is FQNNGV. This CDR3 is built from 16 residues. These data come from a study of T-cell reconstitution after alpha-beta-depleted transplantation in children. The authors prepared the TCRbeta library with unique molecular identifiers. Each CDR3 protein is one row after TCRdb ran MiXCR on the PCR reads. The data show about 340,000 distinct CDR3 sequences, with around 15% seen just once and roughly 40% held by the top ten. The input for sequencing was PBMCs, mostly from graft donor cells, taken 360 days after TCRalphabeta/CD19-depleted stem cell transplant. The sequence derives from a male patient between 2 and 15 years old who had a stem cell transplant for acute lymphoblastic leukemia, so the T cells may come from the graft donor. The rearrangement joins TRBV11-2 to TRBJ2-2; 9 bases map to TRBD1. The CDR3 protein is CASSNENRGHTGELFF. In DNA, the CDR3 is TGTGCCAGCAGCAACGAAAACAGGGGGCATACCGGGGAGCTGTTTTTT.